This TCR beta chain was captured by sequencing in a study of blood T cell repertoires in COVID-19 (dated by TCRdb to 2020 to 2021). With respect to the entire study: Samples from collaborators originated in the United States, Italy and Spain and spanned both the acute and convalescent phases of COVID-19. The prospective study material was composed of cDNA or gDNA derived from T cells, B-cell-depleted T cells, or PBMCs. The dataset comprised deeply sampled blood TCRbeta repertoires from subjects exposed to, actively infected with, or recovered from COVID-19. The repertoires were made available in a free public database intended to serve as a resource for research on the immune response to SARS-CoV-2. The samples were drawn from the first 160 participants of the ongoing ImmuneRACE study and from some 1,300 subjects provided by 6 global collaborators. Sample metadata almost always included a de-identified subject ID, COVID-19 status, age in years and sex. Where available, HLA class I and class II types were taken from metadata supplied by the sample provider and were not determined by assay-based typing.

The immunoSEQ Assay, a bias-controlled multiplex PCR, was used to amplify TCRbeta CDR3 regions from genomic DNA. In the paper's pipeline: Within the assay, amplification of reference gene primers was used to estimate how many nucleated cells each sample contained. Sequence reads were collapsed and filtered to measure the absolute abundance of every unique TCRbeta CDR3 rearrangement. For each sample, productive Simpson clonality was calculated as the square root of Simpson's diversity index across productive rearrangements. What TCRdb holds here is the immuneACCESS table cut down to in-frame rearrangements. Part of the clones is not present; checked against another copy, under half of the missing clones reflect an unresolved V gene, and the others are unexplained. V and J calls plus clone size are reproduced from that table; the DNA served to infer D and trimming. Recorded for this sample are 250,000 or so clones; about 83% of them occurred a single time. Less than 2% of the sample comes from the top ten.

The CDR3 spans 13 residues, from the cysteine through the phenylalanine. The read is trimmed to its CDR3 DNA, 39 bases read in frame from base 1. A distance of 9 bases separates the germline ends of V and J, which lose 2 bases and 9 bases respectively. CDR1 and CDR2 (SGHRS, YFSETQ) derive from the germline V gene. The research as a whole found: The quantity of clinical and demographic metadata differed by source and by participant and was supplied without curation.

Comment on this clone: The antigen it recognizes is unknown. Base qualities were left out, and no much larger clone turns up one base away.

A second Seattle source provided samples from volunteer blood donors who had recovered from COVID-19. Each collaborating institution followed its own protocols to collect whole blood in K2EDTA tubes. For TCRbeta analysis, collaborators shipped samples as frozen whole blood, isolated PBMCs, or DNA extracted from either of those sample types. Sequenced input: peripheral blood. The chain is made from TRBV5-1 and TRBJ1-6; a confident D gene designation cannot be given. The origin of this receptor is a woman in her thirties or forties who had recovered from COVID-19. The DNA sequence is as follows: TGCGCCAGCAGCTTAACTCCCCGTTCACCCCTCCACTTT. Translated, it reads CASSLTPRSPLHF.